What follows are 27 T cell receptor beta chains derived from one specimen sequenced in a study of cytomegalovirus exposure and HLA in healthy donors. It was with 60 Vbeta and 13 Jbeta primers that the PCR ran. The method was immunoSEQ multiplex PCR; TCRdb's version includes in-frame clones alone and lacks a portion of them. The sample comprises about 160,000 clones, around 80% of which are singletons, and 2% to 2.5% rests with the top ten. Sequencing input: PBMCs. Source of these receptors: a male donor in good health and CMV-seronegative.

As DNA, the CDR3 is TGTGCCAGCAGTTCCGGACAGGGAGCGAACACCGGGGAGCTGTTTTTT. Translated, it gives CASSSGQGANTGELFF. This chain links TRBV2 with TRBJ2-2, with 8 positions matching TRBD1. There are 16 residues in the CDR3. Per germline, CDR1 SNHLY and CDR2 FYNNEI. Unmatched junction bases numbered 5, after V lost 5 bases and J lost 0 bases.

This clone came up a few times. The chain links TRBV29-1 to TRBJ1-3, with a possible D match to TRBD1 (6 bases). The V gene lost 7 bases and the J gene lost 0 bases, with 13 bases spanning the gap. CDR3 length equals 14 residues. Per the germline V gene, CDR1 is SQVTM and CDR2 is ANQGSEA. CDR3 bases: TGCAGCGCACGACCAGGGGCCTCTGGAAACACCATATATTTT. Translated: CSARPGASGNTIYF.

With regard to this clone: Mismatch with germline at one junction end may stem from a read error. The chain links TRBV6-1 to TRBJ1-2, with TRBD1 as a possible D gene (5 bases). Germline CDR1 MNHNS, CDR2 SASEGT. The CDR3 consists of 13 residues. DNA of the CDR3: TGTGCCAGCAGTGAAATGCGGGACTATGGCTACCCCTTC. Protein: CASSEMRDYGYPF.

V gene TRBV15 combines with J gene TRBJ1-1; 8 nucleotides line up with TRBD1. In germline, CDR1 is LNHNV, CDR2 YYDKDF (reference sequence). Losses at the gene ends were 5 bases for V and 0 bases for J; bases not matched to a gene: 5. The CDR3 consists of 15 residues. The CDR3 DNA follows: TGTGCCACCAGCCCAAGGACAGGGTTGAACACTGAAGCTTTCTTT. Translation gives CATSPRTGLNTEAFF.

This clone was recorded only once. The J gene is TRBJ1-1, the V gene TRBV7-3; the D gene is possibly TRBD1 (5 bases). V was pared by 5 bases and J by 2 bases, with 12 bases between. The CDR3 runs to 14 residues. Germline V gene lookup returns CDR1 SGHTA and CDR2 FQGTGA. The CDR3 here is CASSARDSNTEAFF. CDR3 bases: TGTGCCAGCAGCGCTCGGGACTCCAACACTGAAGCTTTCTTT.

The V gene is TRBV7-9, the J gene TRBJ2-2, with TRBD1 identical over 7 bases. V lost 4 bases to trimming and J lost 5 bases; unmatched junction nucleotides: 10. This CDR3 contains 16 residues. The germline gives CDR1 SEHNR, CDR2 FQNEAQ (reference sequence). CDR3 region: CASSSLWTGRTGELFF. In DNA, the CDR3 is TGTGCCAGCAGCTCCCTCTGGACAGGAAGGACCGGGGAGCTGTTTTTT. The full variable domain, rest sourced from reference TRBV7-9 and TRBJ2-2, is DTGVSQNPRHKITKRGQNVTFRCDPISEHNRLYWYRQTLGQGPEFLTYFQNEAQLEKSRLLSDRFSAERPKGSFSTLEIQRTEQGDSAMYLCASSSLWTGRTGELFFGEGSRLTVL.

This clone has just one count. The chain recombines TRBV5-6 with TRBJ2-2; D not resolved. CDR1 and CDR2 (germline): SGHDT, YYEEEE. Trimming removed 2 bases at V and 4 bases at J, with 18 bases between. CDR3 size: 17 residues. The CDR3 nucleotides read TGTGCCAGCAGCTTACGACCACCGGGTTTGGGCACCGGGGAGCTGTTTTTT. This gives the protein CASSLRPPGLGTGELFF.

V and J are TRBV7-9 and TRBJ2-1, with D possibly being TRBD2 (5 bases). The CDR3 totals 16 residues. V was pared by 1 base and J by 9 bases, with 19 bases between. Germline V gene lookup returns CDR1 SEHNR and CDR2 FQNEAQ (reference sequence). The CDR3 DNA sequence: TGTGCCAGCAGCTTAGATGAGTCTTCCACTAGTGGTGAGCAGTTCTTC. It is translated as CASSLDESSTSGEQFF. Drawing the rest from reference TRBV7-9 and TRBJ2-1, the complete variable domain is DTGVSQNPRHKITKRGQNVTFRCDPISEHNRLYWYRQTLGQGPEFLTYFQNEAQLEKSRLLSDRFSAERPKGSFSTLEIQRTEQGDSAMYLCASSLDESSTSGEQFFGPGTRLTVL.

CDR3 loop: CASSSRQGGQPQHF. CDR3 nucleotide sequence: TGTGCCAGCAGTTCTCGACAGGGTGGACAGCCCCAGCATTTT. The genes are TRBV6-5 and TRBJ1-5; 7 nucleotides match TRBD1. Trimming at V came to 4 bases and at J to 7 bases, leaving 7 bases not matched to a gene. This CDR3 spans 14 amino acids. The V gene's germline CDR1 is MNHEY and CDR2 SVGAGI.

The chain couples TRBV7-2 to TRBJ1-5; D ambiguous. Trimming pared 2 bases from V and 7 bases from J, leaving 6 bases between. Germline-derived CDR1 and CDR2 are SGHTA and FQGNSA. This CDR3 has 12 amino acids. The CDR3 here is CASSLPQQPQHF. The CDR3 region has the DNA TGTGCCAGCAGCTTACCACAGCAGCCCCAGCATTTT.

The J gene is TRBJ1-2, the V gene TRBV5-4; the D is unclear. CDR3 size: 14 residues. CDR1 is SGHNT and CDR2 is YYREEE in the germline V gene (reference sequence). V lost 2 bases, J lost 2 bases, and 10 bases lay in between. CDR3 sequence: CASSLAGLNYGYTF. CDR3 DNA: TGTGCCAGCAGCTTAGCCGGACTGAACTATGGCTACACCTTC.

This chain links TRBV10-3 with TRBJ2-7, with D perhaps matching TRBD2 (5 bases). The CDR3 covers 15 residues. Germline V gene sequence: CDR1 ENHRY, CDR2 SYGVKD. Trimming left V 5 bases short and J 1 base short, with 15 bases between. The CDR3, as DNA: TGTGCCATCAGTCCTGAGATCCGGGAATCCTACGAGCAGTACTTC. The encoded protein is CAISPEIRESYEQYF.

The rearrangement uses TRBV6-1 and TRBJ2-1; 7 bases match TRBD1. J gave up 7 bases and V 11 bases, and 11 bases lay outside the gene matches. Germline CDR1 reads MNHNS; CDR2 reads SASEGT. The CDR3 loop spans 13 amino acids. CDR3 in DNA: TGTGCCGGATCCCAGACAGGGTGGAATGAGCAGTTCTTC. Residues: CAGSQTGWNEQFF.

The chain is built from TRBV5-4 and TRBJ2-2, with D possibly TRBD2 on 5 matching bases. There are 15 residues in the CDR3. Looked up from germline, CDR1 is SGHNT and CDR2 is YYREEE (reference sequence). V was clipped by 7 bases and J by 0 bases, with 13 bases between them. The CDR3 protein is CASWRAGTNTGELFF. The CDR3 DNA reads TGTGCCAGCTGGCGGGCGGGCACGAACACCGGGGAGCTGTTTTTT.

This clone has a single count. The chain joins TRBV7-9 to TRBJ1-2; 7 positions match TRBD1. From germline, CDR1 is SEHNR and CDR2 FQNEAQ (reference sequence). The trim removed 0 bases at V and 2 bases at J, leaving 0 bases unmatched. The CDR3 has 14 amino acids. The DNA of the CDR3 is TGTGCCAGCAGCTTAGCGGGACAGAACTATGGCTACACCTTC. Residues: CASSLAGQNYGYTF.

To note about this clone: Its ends do not fully match the called genes, so a read error is possible. The chain employs TRBV5-6 and TRBJ1-2; 7 nucleotides align to TRBD1. The CDR3 length is 17 residues. From germline, CDR1 is SGHDT and CDR2 YYEEEE. The CDR3 region is CASRYRGPSLSNYGYPF. For the CDR3, the DNA is TGTGCCAGCAGATACAGGGGTCCCTCCCTTTCTAACTATGGCTACCCCTTC.

This chain uses TRBV14 with TRBJ2-7; 8 nucleotides line up with TRBD1. Germline V lookup: CDR1 SGHDN, CDR2 FVKESK. Germline trimming cut 2 bases from V and 5 bases from J; bases unmatched to any gene: 5. The CDR3 is 14 residues long. The CDR3 bases are TGTGCCAGCAGCCAACGGGGACAGGAACACGAGCAGTACTTC. It codes for CASSQRGQEHEQYF.

The chain joins TRBV9 to TRBJ2-5, with D maybe TRBD2 (5 bases). The CDR3 contains 16 residues. The V end was cut by 3 bases, the J end by 4 bases, with 19 bases between. Germline loops: CDR1 SGDLS, CDR2 YYNGEE. For the CDR3, the DNA is TGTGCCAGCAGCGCGGACTCCGGACCTACACGAGAGACCCAGTACTTC. It encodes CASSADSGPTRETQYF.

The chain links TRBV9 to TRBJ2-1; the D gene is possibly TRBD2 (6 bases). The CDR3 runs to 9 residues. Trimming left V 7 bases short and J 10 bases short, with 6 bases between. CDR1 is SGDLS and CDR2 is YYNGEE in the germline V gene. The DNA of the CDR3 is TGTGCCAGCGGGAGGGAGCAGTTCTTC. It translates to CASGREQFF.

The chain combines TRBV13 with TRBJ2-2, with 10 bases that match TRBD2. J lost 5 bases, V lost 1 base, and 10 bases had no gene match. Germline V gene sequence: CDR1 PRHDT, CDR2 FYEKMQ (reference sequence). CDR3 length equals 18 residues. The CDR3 protein is CASSLVTSGIPWTGELFF. The CDR3 region has the DNA TGTGCCAGCAGCTTAGTCACTAGCGGGATACCTTGGACCGGGGAGCTGTTTTTT.

The chain carries TRBV2 and TRBJ2-1; 14 bases match TRBD2. V lost 10 bases to trimming and J lost 9 bases; unmatched junction nucleotides: 5. Per germline, CDR1 SNHLY and CDR2 FYNNEI. This CDR3 spans 13 amino acids. The CDR3 reads CATRLAGGSEQFF. CDR3 nucleotide sequence: TGTGCCACTAGACTAGCGGGAGGGAGTGAGCAGTTCTTC.

This clone was counted only a few times. Other nucleotide sequences in the sample specify the same CDR3. In DNA form, the CDR3 reads TGCGCCAGCAGCTTGGGCGGCAGCTCCTACGAGCAGTACTTC. Translation: CASSLGGSSYEQYF. The genes are TRBV5-1 and TRBJ2-7; D is ambiguous. This CDR3 is built from 14 residues. CDR1 and CDR2 (germline): SGHRS, YFSETQ. V was cut by 0 bases and J by 0 bases, with 7 bases left in between.

This clone was seen a single time. V is TRBV15 and J is TRBJ2-5; possible D gene TRBD2, 5 bases. The CDR3 length is 18 residues. Germline CDR1 is LNHNV and CDR2 is YYDKDF (reference sequence). Trimming pared 0 bases from V and 7 bases from J, leaving 24 bases between. The chain's CDR3 is CATSREGKRRGARGTQYF. The CDR3 region has the DNA TGTGCCACCAGCAGAGAGGGAAAGAGGCGAGGTGCTCGGGGGACCCAGTACTTC.

The chain employs TRBV27 and TRBJ2-1, with 14 bases identical to TRBD2. The CDR3 totals 15 residues. Germline V gene data show CDR1 as MNHEY and CDR2 as SMNVEV (reference sequence). With 8 bases clipped from V and 6 bases from J, the junction kept 6 bases outside the gene matches. In nucleotides, the CDR3 is TGTGCCAGCGCCACGGGACTAGCGGGAGTCAATGAGCAGTTCTTC. Amino acid sequence: CASATGLAGVNEQFF.

The V gene is TRBV14, the J gene TRBJ2-3, with D possibly matching TRBD2 (6 bases). Germline V gene sequence: CDR1 SGHDN, CDR2 FVKESK. The CDR3 covers 15 residues. Trimming pared 1 base from V and 2 bases from J, leaving 10 bases between. The CDR3 DNA reads as TGTGCCAGCAGCCAAGTGGGCGGGATCACAGATACGCAGTATTTT. Translation gives CASSQVGGITDTQYF.

The chain couples TRBV9 to TRBJ2-7, with TRBD1 matching over 8 bases. The germline V gene encodes CDR1 SGDLS and CDR2 YYNGEE. The ends lost 4 bases at V and 3 bases at J; junction bases unmatched: 12. The length of the CDR3 is 16 residues. The CDR3 reads CASSRLPTGTGYEQYF. CDR3 bases: TGTGCCAGCAGCCGACTGCCTACCGGGACAGGCTACGAGCAGTACTTC.

This chain links TRBV19 with TRBJ2-3; no reliable D call. The CDR3 spans 14 residues. Germline V lookup: CDR1 LNHDA, CDR2 SQIVND (reference sequence). Trimming pared 5 bases from V and 0 bases from J, leaving 9 bases between. Written as DNA, the CDR3 is TGTGCCAGTAGTCACGACTGGAGCACAGATACGCAGTATTTT. As protein: CASSHDWSTDTQYF.